The T cell receptor (beta chain) under discussion was sequenced for a study of cytomegalovirus exposure and HLA in healthy donors. For this clone: Its antigen remains unknown.

The junction had 12 bases not matched to a gene; V was cut back by 5 bases and J by 4 bases. The CDR3 spans 17 residues. From germline, CDR1 is SGHVS and CDR2 FNYEAQ. Assay used: immunoSEQ multiplex PCR; TCRdb lists only in-frame clones, some missing. Among about 280,000 clones listed, 80% to 90% were seen once. Notes on the study in general: The tendency of first-cohort TCR clusters to co-occur in the 120 validation repertoires was identified by a subsequent analysis. Rare sequences made up most TCRs, while some public TCRs were found in many donors.

The V call is TRBV7-6, the J call TRBJ2-1; 9 bases fit TRBD2. Source material: PBMCs. The receptor comes from a woman aged 18-29 years in good health and CMV-seronegative. The CDR3 bases are TGTGCCAGCAGCCCCAGCGGAGTAGCGGGGGCTTACAATGAGCAGTTCTTC. Translated: CASSPSGVAGAYNEQFF. Full variable domain (outside the CDR3, taken from reference TRBV7-6 and TRBJ2-1): GAGVSQSPRYKVTKRGQDVALRCDPISGHVSLYWYRQALGQGPEFLTYFNYEAQQDKSGLPNDRFSAERPEGSISTLTIQRTEQRDSAMYRCASSPSGVAGAYNEQFFGPGTRLTVL.